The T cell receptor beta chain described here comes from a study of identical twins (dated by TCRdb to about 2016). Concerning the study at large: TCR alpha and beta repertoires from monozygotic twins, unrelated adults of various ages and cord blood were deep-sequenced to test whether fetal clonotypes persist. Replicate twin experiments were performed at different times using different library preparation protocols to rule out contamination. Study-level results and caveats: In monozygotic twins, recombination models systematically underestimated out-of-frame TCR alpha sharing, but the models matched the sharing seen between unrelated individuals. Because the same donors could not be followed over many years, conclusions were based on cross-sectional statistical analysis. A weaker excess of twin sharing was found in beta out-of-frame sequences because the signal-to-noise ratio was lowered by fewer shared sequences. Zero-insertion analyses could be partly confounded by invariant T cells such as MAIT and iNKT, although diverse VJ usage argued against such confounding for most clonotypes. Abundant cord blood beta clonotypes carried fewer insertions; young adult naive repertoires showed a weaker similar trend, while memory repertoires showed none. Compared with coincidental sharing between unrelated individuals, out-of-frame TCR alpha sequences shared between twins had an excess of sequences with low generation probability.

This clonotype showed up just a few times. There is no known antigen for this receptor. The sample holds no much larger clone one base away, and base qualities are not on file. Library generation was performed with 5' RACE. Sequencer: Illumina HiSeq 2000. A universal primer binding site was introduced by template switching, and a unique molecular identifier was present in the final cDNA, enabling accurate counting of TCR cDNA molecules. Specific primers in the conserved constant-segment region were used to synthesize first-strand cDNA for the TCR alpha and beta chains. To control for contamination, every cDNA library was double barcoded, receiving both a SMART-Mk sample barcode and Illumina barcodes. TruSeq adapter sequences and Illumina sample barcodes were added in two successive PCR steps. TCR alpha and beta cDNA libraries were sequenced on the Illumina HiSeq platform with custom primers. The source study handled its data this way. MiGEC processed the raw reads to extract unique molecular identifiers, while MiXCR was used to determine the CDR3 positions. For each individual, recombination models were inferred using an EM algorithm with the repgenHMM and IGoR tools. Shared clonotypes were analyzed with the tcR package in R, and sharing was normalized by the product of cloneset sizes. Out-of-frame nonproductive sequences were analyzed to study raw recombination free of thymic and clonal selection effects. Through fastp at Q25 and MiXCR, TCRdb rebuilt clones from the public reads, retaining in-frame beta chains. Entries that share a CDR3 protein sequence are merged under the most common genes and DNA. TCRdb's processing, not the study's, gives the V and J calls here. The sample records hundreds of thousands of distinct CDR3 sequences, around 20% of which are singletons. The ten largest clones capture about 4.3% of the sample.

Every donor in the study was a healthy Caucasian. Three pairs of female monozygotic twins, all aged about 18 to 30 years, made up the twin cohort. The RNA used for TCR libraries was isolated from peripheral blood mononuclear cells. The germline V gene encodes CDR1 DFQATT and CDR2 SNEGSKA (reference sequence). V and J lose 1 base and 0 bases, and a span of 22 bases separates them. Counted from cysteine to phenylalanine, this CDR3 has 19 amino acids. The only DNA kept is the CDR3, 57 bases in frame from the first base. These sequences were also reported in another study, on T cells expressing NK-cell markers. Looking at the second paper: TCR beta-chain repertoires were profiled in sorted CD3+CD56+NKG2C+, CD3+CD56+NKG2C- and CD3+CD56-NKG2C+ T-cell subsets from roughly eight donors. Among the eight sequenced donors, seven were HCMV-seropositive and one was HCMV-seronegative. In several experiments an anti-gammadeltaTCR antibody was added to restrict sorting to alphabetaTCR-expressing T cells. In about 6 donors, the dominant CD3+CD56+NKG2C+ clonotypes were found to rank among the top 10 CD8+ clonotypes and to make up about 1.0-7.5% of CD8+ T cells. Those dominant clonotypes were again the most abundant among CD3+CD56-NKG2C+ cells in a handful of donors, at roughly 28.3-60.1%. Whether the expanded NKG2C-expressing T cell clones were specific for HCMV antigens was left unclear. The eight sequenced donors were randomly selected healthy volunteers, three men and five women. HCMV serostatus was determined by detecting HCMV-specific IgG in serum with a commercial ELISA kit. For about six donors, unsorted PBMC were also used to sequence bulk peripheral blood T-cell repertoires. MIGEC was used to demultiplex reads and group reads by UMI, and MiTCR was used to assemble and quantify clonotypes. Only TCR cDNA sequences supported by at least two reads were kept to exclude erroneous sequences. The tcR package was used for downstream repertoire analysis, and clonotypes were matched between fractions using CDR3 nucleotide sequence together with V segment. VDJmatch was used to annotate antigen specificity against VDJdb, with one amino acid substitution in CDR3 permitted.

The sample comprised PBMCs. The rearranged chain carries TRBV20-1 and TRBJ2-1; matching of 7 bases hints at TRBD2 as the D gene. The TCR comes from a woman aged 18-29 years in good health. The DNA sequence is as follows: TGCAGTGCTAGAGTCGGCGGGGGCCTTGACAGTAGCTCCTACAATGAGCAGTTCTTC. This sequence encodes CSARVGGGLDSSSYNEQFF.